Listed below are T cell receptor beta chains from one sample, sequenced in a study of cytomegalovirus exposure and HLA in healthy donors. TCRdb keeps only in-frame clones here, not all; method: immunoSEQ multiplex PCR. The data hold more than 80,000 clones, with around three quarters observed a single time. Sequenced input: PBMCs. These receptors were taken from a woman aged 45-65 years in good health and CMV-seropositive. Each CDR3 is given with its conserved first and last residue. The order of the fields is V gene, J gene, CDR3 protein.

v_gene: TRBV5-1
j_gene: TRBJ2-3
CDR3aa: CASSSSGVVTDTQYF

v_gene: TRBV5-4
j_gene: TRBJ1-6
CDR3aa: CASSLERGNSPLHF

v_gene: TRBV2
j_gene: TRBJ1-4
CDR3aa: CASVRGFNEKLFF

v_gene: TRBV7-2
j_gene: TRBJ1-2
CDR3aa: CASSLPGTGGAEGYTF

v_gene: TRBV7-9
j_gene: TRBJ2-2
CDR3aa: CSSSWTGDPGELFF

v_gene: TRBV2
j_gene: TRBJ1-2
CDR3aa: CASSELRGQGIAGYTF

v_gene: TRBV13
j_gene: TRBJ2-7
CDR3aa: CASSLVIRSYEQYF

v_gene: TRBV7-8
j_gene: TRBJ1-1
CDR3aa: CASSSREVSTEAFF

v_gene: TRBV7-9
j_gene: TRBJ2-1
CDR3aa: CASSQGLAVPRSLDEQFF

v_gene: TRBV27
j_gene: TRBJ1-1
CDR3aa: CASSLNRELTEAFF

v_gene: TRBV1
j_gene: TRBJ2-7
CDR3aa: CTSSAPSYEQYF

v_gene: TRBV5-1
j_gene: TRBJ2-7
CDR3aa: CASSSRTGKYEQYF

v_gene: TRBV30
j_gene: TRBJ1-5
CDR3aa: CAWSMGLSNQPQHF

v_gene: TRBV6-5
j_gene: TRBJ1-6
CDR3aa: CASSFGGAHNSPLHF

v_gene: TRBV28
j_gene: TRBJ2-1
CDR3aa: CASSLTAPGGEQFF

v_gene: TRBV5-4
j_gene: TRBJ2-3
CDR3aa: CASSFDKGLAGVGTDTQYF

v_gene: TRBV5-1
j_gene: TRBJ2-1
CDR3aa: CASSLSGQLGPGEQFF

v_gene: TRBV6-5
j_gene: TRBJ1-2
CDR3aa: CASRGIPLGYTF

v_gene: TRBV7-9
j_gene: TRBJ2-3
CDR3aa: CASSITSGGAVLGTDTQYF

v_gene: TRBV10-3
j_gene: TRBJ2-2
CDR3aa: CAISESTSSNTGELFF

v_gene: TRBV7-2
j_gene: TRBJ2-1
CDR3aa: CASSSLSGYNEQFF

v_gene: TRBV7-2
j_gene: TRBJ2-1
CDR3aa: CASSLSSASSYNEQFF

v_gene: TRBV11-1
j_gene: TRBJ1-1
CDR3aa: CASSRRQGRANTEAFF

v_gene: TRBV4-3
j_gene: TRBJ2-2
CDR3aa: CASSRLASSAGELFF

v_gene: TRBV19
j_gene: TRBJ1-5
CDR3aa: CASSRGTGASQPQHF

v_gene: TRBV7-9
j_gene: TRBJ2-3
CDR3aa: CASSATLGDRGLYTQYF

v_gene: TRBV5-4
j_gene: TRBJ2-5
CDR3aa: CASTATSGGAWETQYF